The 25 T cell receptor beta chains listed next were all sequenced from one sample in a study of read filtering for tumor transcriptome and immune sequencing. The library was built from roughly 400 ng RNA with molecular barcoded adaptors for alpha/delta and beta/gamma chains. TCRdb reprocessed the reads via MiXCR and lists one record per CDR3 protein. The repertoire includes 35,000 to 40,000 distinct CDR3 sequences, approximately 15% of them detected once, and less than 35% sits in the top ten. Sequenced: a population of CD138-negative cells sorted from bone marrow. These receptors originate from a donor older than 35 with multiple myeloma.

This clonotype was detected many times. The V and J genes are TRBV12-3 or TRBV12-4 and TRBJ1-5; D call uncertain. Trimming stripped 0 bases from V and 5 bases from J, with 8 bases between. The length of the CDR3 is 14 residues. The CDR3 nucleotides are TGTGCCAGCAGTTTAGCCGGCCCCGATCAGCCCCAGCATTTT. Its protein product is CASSLAGPDQPQHF.

This clonotype was counted at least ten times. The genes are TRBV6-2 or TRBV6-3 and TRBJ2-1; D is unclear. V lost 3 bases and J 0 bases, leaving 9 bases between the germline ends. The germline V gene has CDR1 MNHEY and CDR2 SVGEGT. The CDR3 is 15 amino acids. CDR3 nucleotides: TGTGCCAGCAGTTATCCCAGGCTCTCCTACAATGAGCAGTTCTTC. Amino acid sequence: CASSYPRLSYNEQFF.

This clonotype showed up just a few times. V is TRBV7-2 and J is TRBJ2-1, with D tentatively TRBD2 (5 bases). Germline V gene data show CDR1 as SGHTA and CDR2 as FQGNSA. CDR3 length equals 12 residues. Trimming took 5 bases from V and 8 from J, leaving 10 bases between them. The DNA for the CDR3 is TGTGCCAGCAGCCTGAGGGTCTATGAGCAGTTCTTC. Translated: CASSLRVYEQFF.

This clonotype was counted many times. This chain joins TRBV5-6 and TRBJ2-1, with 7 bases identical to TRBD1. The junction had 10 bases not matched to a gene; V was cut back by 3 bases and J by 1 base. This CDR3 is 17 amino acids long. Germline V gene data show CDR1 as SGHDT and CDR2 as YYEEEE. The chain's CDR3 is CASSSRQGPGSYNEQFF. The CDR3 DNA sequence: TGTGCCAGCAGCTCTCGACAGGGCCCTGGATCCTACAATGAGCAGTTCTTC. Variable domain in full (rest from reference TRBV5-6 and TRBJ2-1): DAGVTQSPTHLIKTRGQQVTLRCSPKSGHDTVSWYQQALGQGPQFIFQYYEEEERQRGNFPDRFSGHQFPNYSSELNVNALLLGDSALYLCASSSRQGPGSYNEQFFGPGTRLTVL.

On this clonotype itself: Just one base apart from a much larger clone, this may be a read error. The CDR3 sequence: CSARDGDRGANTGEQFF. The CDR3 nucleotides are TGCAGTGCTAGAGATGGAGACAGGGGAGCGAACACCGGGGAGCAGTTTTTT. The chain joins TRBV20-1 to TRBJ2-2, with 8 bases matching TRBD1. The CDR3 runs to 17 residues. Per the germline V gene, CDR1 is DFQATT and CDR2 is SNEGSKA (reference sequence).

Points on this clonotype: This sequence may be a read error, since a much larger clone differs from it by one base. The chain links TRBV6-5 to TRBJ2-6; perhaps TRBD1 as D (5 bases). The CDR3 is made up of 15 amino acids. From germline, CDR1 is MNHEY and CDR2 SVGAGI. This chain's CDR3 is CASRKGISGANVLAF. In DNA, the CDR3 is TGTGCCAGCAGAAAGGGGATCTCTGGGGCCAACGTCCTGGCTTTC.

This clonotype occurred many times. The chain uses TRBV19 and TRBJ2-1; the D gene is possibly TRBD2 (5 bases). Germline assignment: CDR1 LNHDA and CDR2 SQIVND (reference sequence). The V end was cut by 3 bases, the J end by 8 bases, with 17 bases between. CDR3 length: 15 amino acids. CDR3 sequence: CASSIIGSAGDEQFF. Here the CDR3 DNA reads TGTGCCAGTAGTATTATTGGGAGTGCAGGCGATGAGCAGTTCTTC.

In its sample, this clonotype was seen many times. This chain joins TRBV29-1 and TRBJ2-1, with 7 nucleotides matching TRBD1. V lost 7 bases and J lost 4; bases outside the gene matches: 4. This CDR3 is built from 12 residues. Germline CDR1 and CDR2: SQVTM and ANQGSEA. The CDR3 coding sequence is TGCAGCGCTGGGGACAGATACAATGAGCAGTTCTTC. It is translated as CSAGDRYNEQFF.

This clonotype came up a few times. The rearrangement links TRBV11-2 to TRBJ2-3; D ambiguous. Germline V gives CDR1 SGHAT, CDR2 FQNNGV. This CDR3 is 13 amino acids long. V shed 3 bases and J shed 8 bases, with 12 bases lying between them. The CDR3 region is CASSFDPSVTQYF. In DNA, the CDR3 is TGTGCCAGCAGCTTTGACCCGTCAGTTACGCAGTATTTT.

Note on this clonotype: A read error may explain this, as a much larger clone is one base away. The chain has TRBV19 and TRBJ1-2; 7 bases align to TRBD1. This CDR3 has 17 amino acids. Germline V gene data show CDR1 as LNHDA and CDR2 as SQIVND (reference sequence). The CDR3 DNA sequence: TGTGCCGGTAGGACCAATCCGGGACAGTGGGCTAACTATGGCTACACCTTC. Its protein product is CAGRTNPGQWANYGYTF. Drawing the rest from reference TRBV19 and TRBJ1-2, the complete variable domain is DGGITQSPKYLFRKEGQNVTLSCEQNLNHDAMYWYRQDPGQGLRLIYYSQIVNDFQKGDIAEGYSVSREKKESFPLTVTSAQKNPTAFYLCAGRTNPGQWANYGYTFGSGTRLTVV.

This chain joins TRBV7-2 and TRBJ2-3; D unclear. V was pared by 5 bases and J by 5 bases, with 17 bases between. The CDR3 runs to 15 residues. Germline V CDR1 and CDR2: SGHTA, FQGNSA. CDR3 sequence: CASSDHGLDQDTQYF. The CDR3 DNA reads TGTGCCAGCAGCGATCATGGGCTAGACCAAGATACGCAGTATTTT.

This clonotype was counted many times. This chain uses TRBV24-1 with TRBJ2-1; D remains unclear. This CDR3 comprises 13 residues. Germline V gene sequence: CDR1 KGHDR, CDR2 SFDVKD. The V end lost 4 bases, the J end lost 5 bases, and 8 bases lay between the germline ends. As DNA, the CDR3 is TGTGCCACCAGTGAACCTGCCAACAATGAGCAGTTCTTC. Translation gives CATSEPANNEQFF.

By its share, this clonotype is large. The chain links TRBV6-6 to TRBJ1-6; perhaps TRBD1 as D (5 bases). Between the trimmed V and J ends, which lost 11 bases and 5 bases, there was a span of 13 bases. This CDR3 has 13 residues. CDR1 is MNHNY and CDR2 is SVGAGI in the germline V gene (reference sequence). The DNA of the CDR3 is TGTGCCGGCCGGGACGCCAATAATTCACCCCTCCACTTT. Protein: CAGRDANNSPLHF.

Ten or more counts support this clonotype. The V and J genes are TRBV12-3 or TRBV12-4 and TRBJ2-2, with TRBD1 as a possible D gene (5 bases). The CDR3 length is 14 residues. Deletions cut 7 bases from V and 2 bases from J, with 11 bases between. CDR3 protein: CASKGQINTGELFF. For the CDR3, the DNA is TGTGCCAGCAAGGGGCAAATTAACACCGGGGAGCTGTTTTTT.

As to this clonotype: Since a far larger clone is one base different, this is likely a read error. Because the CDR3 is missing its conserved closing phenylalanine or tryptophan, this is likely a read error. The chain uses TRBV11-1 and TRBJ1-2, with a tentative D call TRBD1 (6 bases). The CDR3 is made up of 13 amino acids. Per germline, CDR1 SGHAT and CDR2 FQDESV (reference sequence). Trimming removed 8 bases from V and 4 bases from J, with 14 bases in between. CDR3 residues: CASRAGAFYGYTS. DNA for the CDR3: TGTGCCAGCCGTGCGGGGGCCTTCTATGGCTACACCTCC.

This clonotype has ten or more counts. The rearrangement links TRBV29-1 to TRBJ2-7; 8 nucleotides match TRBD2. This CDR3 is built from 15 residues. CDR1 is SQVTM and CDR2 is ANQGSEA in the germline V gene. The junction had 8 bases not matched to a gene; V was cut back by 4 bases and J by 0 bases. The CDR3 DNA reads TGCAGCGTTGGAACGGGGAGCGGGAGCTCCTACGAGCAGTACTTC. Encoded protein: CSVGTGSGSSYEQYF.

As regards this clonotype: A read error may produce the germline difference seen at one junction end. This sequence joins TRBV5-4 and TRBJ2-6, with no clear D. Germline assignment: CDR1 SGHNT and CDR2 YYREEE (reference sequence). The CDR3 is 14 amino acids. CDR3 nucleotide sequence: TGTGCTAGCAGCTTGGATCCGAGGGCCAACGTCCTGACTTTC. Its translation is CASSLDPRANVLTF.

This clonotype was detected many times. The chain couples TRBV28 to TRBJ2-2; unclear D gene. In germline, CDR1 is MDHEN, CDR2 SYDVKM. With 8 bases removed from V and 0 bases from J, the gap between germline ends came to 4 bases. CDR3 length: 12 amino acids. The CDR3 protein is CASLTNTGELFF. In DNA, the CDR3 is TGTGCCAGCTTGACGAACACCGGGGAGCTGTTTTTT.

This clonotype was picked up a small number of times. The chain uses TRBV5-1 and TRBJ1-1; weak D call: TRBD1 (5 bases). CDR3 length: 14 amino acids. Trimming left V 3 bases short and J 2 bases short, with 11 bases between. Per germline, CDR1 SGHRS and CDR2 YFSETQ. Written as DNA, the CDR3 is TGCGCCAGCAGCTCTCAAGGGGCCAACACTGAAGCTTTCTTT. Translated, it gives CASSSQGANTEAFF.

This clonotype was observed many times. The rearrangement links TRBV25-1 to TRBJ2-1, with unresolved D. The V gene's germline CDR1 is MGHDK and CDR2 SYGVNS. Between the trimmed V and J ends, which lost 4 bases and 1 base, there was a span of 5 bases. This CDR3 has 13 amino acids. The CDR3 nucleotides read TGTGCCAGCAGTGGAGGTTCCTACAATGAGCAGTTCTTC. Protein sequence: CASSGGSYNEQFF.

The chain recombines TRBV7-2 with TRBJ2-2; 8 nucleotides align to TRBD1. The CDR3 runs 15 residues. V shed 6 bases, J shed 4 bases, and the junction held 7 bases outside the gene matches. Germline values: CDR1 SGHTA, CDR2 FQGNSA. The CDR3 nucleotides read TGTGCCAGCAGAAGGACAGGGCCGATCACCGGGGAGCTGTTTTTT. This translates into CASRRTGPITGELFF.

About this clonotype itself: This sequence may be a read error, since a much larger clone differs from it by one base. J is TRBJ2-1 and V is TRBV29-1; D might be TRBD1 (5 bases). The V end lost 7 bases, the J end lost 6 bases, and 13 bases lay between the germline ends. CDR3 length equals 12 residues. Germline CDR1 is SQVTM and CDR2 is ANQGSEA. CDR3 nucleotide sequence: TGCAGCGGAGAAGCAGGGCCCAATGAGCAGTTCTTC. Translated, it gives CSGEAGPNEQFF.

This clonotype was counted at least ten times. The rearrangement joins TRBV2 to TRBJ2-1, with no clear D. Germline lookup yields CDR1 SNHLY and CDR2 FYNNEI. The ends were cut back, 4 bases at V and 7 bases at J, with 5 bases in the middle. CDR3 size: 11 residues. The CDR3 DNA follows: TGTGCCAGCAGTGTTTCTAATGAGCAGTTCTTC. Protein: CASSVSNEQFF.

The table lists this clonotype with many counts. For the CDR3, the DNA is TGTGCCAGCAGCCGGGACAGGGGCCTGGAGCAGTACTTC. It specifies CASSRDRGLEQYF. The gene calls are TRBV14 and TRBJ2-7, with TRBD1 matching over 10 bases. V shed 4 bases and J 7 bases; nucleotides not matched to a gene: 4. The V gene's germline CDR1 is SGHDN and CDR2 FVKESK. This CDR3 has 13 residues. Complete variable domain (other parts from reference TRBV14 and TRBJ2-7): EAGVTQFPSHSVIEKGQTVTLRCDPISGHDNLYWYRRVMGKEIKFLLHFVKESKQDESGMPNNRFLAERTGGTYSTLKVQPAELEDSGVYFCASSRDRGLEQYFGPGTRLTVT.

This clonotype was recorded at least ten times. The chain recombines TRBV20-1 with TRBJ1-4, with TRBD1 matching over 10 bases. CDR1 and CDR2 (germline): DFQATT, SNEGSKA (reference sequence). This CDR3 spans 13 amino acids. The ends lost 5 bases at V and 8 bases at J; junction bases unmatched: 5. The CDR3 DNA is TGCAGTGCTTTGGGACAGGGGAACGAAAAACTGTTTTTT. It specifies CSALGQGNEKLFF.